This T cell receptor (beta chain) was captured in a study of blood T cell repertoires in COVID-19 (dated by TCRdb to about 2020). Context from the whole study: Samples covering the acute and convalescent phases of COVID-19 were provided by collaborators in the United States, Italy and Spain. Sample metadata almost always included a de-identified subject ID, COVID-19 status, age in years and sex. Where HLA class I and class II types were available, the types were taken from metadata supplied by the sample provider, not from assay-based typing. The dataset comprised deeply sampled blood TCRbeta repertoires from subjects exposed to, actively infected with, or recovered from COVID-19. The material from the prospective study consisted of cDNA or gDNA derived from T cells, B-cell-depleted T cells, or PBMCs. The repertoires were made available in a free public database intended to serve as a resource for research on the immune response to SARS-CoV-2. The samples were drawn from the first 160 participants of the ongoing ImmuneRACE study and from 1,200 or so subjects provided by 6 global collaborators. What the study reported, not specific to this receptor: The amount of clinical and demographic metadata varied by source and participant and was provided uncurated.

TCRbeta CDR3 regions were amplified from genomic DNA using the immunoSEQ Assay, a bias-controlled multiplex PCR. The published analysis was carried out like this. The number of nucleated cells in each sample was estimated from the amplification of reference gene primers within the assay. To quantify the absolute abundance of each unique TCRbeta CDR3 rearrangement, sequence reads were collapsed and filtered. For each sample, productive Simpson clonality was calculated by taking the square root of Simpson's diversity index across productive rearrangements. TCRdb limited this immuneACCESS table to in-frame rearrangements with V and J called. A share of clones is missing; checked studies link under half to unresolved V genes, and the rest is unexplained. The DNA gave D and trimming, while V, J and clone size come from that table. Present in this sample are about 65,000 clones, roughly 90% of which were seen just once. The top ten hold over 0.95% of the sample.

Collaborating institutions collected whole blood in K2EDTA tubes following their own protocols. For TCRbeta analysis, collaborators shipped samples as frozen whole blood, isolated PBMCs, or DNA extracted from either of those sample types. At the junction V is shortened by 6 bases and J by 6 bases, with 15 bases in between. Measured from the cysteine to the phenylalanine, the CDR3 is 15 residues long. CDR3 DNA is the only sequence kept; it has 45 bases, read in frame from the first base. The germline V gene (reference sequence) yields SEHNR for CDR1 and FQNEAQ for CDR2. With respect to this clone: No cognate antigen has been identified for it. It has no much larger one-base neighbor in the sample; base qualities were not kept.

The receptor was derived from a man aged 60-69 years with acute or convalescent COVID-19. Input material: peripheral blood. Recombination connected TRBV7-9 to TRBJ1-6; D gene: possibly TRBD1, on 6 matching bases. The DNA reads TGTGCCAGCAGTTCCGTGACAGGTCCTAATTCACCCCTCCACTTT. The translation is CASSSVTGPNSPLHF.